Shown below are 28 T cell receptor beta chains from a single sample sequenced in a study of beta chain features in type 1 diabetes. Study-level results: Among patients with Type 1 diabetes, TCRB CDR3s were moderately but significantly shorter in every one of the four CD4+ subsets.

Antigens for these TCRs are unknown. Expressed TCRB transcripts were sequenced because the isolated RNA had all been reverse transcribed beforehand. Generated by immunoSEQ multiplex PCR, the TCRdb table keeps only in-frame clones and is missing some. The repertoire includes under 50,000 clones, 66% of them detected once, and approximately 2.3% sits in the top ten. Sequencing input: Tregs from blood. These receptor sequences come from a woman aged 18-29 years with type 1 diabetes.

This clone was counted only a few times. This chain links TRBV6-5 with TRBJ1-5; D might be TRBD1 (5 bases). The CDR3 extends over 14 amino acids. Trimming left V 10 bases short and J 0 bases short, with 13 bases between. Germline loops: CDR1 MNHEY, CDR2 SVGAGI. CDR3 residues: CATRKTDSNQPQHF. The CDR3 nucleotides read TGTGCCACCCGAAAGACAGATAGCAATCAGCCCCAGCATTTT.

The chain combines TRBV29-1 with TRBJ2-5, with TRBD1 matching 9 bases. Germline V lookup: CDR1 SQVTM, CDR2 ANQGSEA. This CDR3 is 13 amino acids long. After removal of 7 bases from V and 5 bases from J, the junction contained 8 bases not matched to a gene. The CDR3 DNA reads TGCAGCGCTGCGGACAGGGGAGGGGAGACCCAGTACTTC. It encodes CSAADRGGETQYF.

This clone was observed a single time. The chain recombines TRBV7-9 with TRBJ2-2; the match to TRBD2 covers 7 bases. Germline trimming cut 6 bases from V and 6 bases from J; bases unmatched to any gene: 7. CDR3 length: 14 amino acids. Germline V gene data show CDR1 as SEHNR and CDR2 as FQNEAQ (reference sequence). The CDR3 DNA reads TGTGCCAGCAGTATCCGGGAGGTAGCCGGGGAGCTGTTTTTT. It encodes CASSIREVAGELFF.

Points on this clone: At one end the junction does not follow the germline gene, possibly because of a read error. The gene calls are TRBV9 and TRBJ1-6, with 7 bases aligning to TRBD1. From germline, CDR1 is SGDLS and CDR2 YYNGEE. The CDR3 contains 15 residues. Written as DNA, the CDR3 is TGTGCCAGCAGCGTAGCTGACAGGGCCAATTCGCCCCTCCACTTT. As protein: CASSVADRANSPLHF.

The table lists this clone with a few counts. CDR3 amino acids: CASSQRGGSYNEQFF. The CDR3 region has the DNA TGCGCCAGCAGCCAGCGGGGGGGCTCCTACAATGAGCAGTTCTTC. The chain couples TRBV4-3 to TRBJ2-1, with 9 bases identical to TRBD2. The junction had 0 bases not matched to a gene; V was cut back by 3 bases and J by 0 bases. The CDR3 loop spans 15 amino acids. CDR1 LGHNA and CDR2 YSLEER come from the germline V gene.

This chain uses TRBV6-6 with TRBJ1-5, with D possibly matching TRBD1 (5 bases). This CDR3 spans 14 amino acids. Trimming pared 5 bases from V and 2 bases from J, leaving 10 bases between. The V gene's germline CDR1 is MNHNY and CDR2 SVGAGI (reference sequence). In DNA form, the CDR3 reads TGTGCCAGCAGTCCCCCGACAGGCAATCAGCCCCAGCATTTT. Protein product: CASSPPTGNQPQHF.

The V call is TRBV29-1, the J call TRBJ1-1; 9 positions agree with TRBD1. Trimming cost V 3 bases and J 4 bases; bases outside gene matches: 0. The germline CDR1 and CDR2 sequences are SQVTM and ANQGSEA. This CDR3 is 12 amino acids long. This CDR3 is CSVEDRGTEAFF. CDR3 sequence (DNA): TGCAGCGTTGAGGACAGGGGCACTGAAGCTTTCTTT.

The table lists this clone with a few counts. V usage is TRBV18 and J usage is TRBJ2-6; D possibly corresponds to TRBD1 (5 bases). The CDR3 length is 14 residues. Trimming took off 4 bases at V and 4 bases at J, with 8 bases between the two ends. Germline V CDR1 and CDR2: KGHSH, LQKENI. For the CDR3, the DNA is TGTGCCAGCTCACTAGGGGCCGGGGCCAACGTCCTGACTTTC. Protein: CASSLGAGANVLTF. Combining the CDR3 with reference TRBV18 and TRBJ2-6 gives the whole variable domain NAGVMQNPRHLVRRRGQEARLRCSPMKGHSHVYWYRQLPEEGLKFMVYLQKENIIDESGMPKERFSAEFPKEGPSILRIQQVVRGDSAAYFCASSLGAGANVLTFGAGSRLTVL.

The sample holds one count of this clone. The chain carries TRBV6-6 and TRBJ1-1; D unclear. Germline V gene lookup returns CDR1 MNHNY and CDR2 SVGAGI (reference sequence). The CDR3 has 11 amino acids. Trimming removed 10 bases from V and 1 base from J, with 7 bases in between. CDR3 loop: CATEENTEAFF. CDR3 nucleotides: TGTGCCACCGAGGAGAACACTGAAGCTTTCTTT.

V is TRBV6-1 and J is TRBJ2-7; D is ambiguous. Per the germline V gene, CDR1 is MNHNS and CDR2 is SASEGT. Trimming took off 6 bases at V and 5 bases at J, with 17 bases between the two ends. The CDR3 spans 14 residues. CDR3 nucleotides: TGTGCCAGCAGCTCCCCGTTGAGTATCGACGAGCAGTACTTC. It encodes CASSSPLSIDEQYF.

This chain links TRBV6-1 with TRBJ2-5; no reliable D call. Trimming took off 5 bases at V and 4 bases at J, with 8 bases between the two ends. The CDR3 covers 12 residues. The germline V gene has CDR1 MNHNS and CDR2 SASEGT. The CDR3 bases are TGTGCCAGCAGTAGCGTCGGAGAGACCCAGTACTTC. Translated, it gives CASSSVGETQYF.

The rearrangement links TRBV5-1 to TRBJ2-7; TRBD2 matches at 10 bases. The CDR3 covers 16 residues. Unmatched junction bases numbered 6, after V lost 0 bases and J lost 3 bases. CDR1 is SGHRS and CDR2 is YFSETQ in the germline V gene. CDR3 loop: CASSLGLAGVVYEQYF. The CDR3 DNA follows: TGCGCCAGCAGCTTGGGGCTAGCGGGAGTCGTCTACGAGCAGTACTTC.

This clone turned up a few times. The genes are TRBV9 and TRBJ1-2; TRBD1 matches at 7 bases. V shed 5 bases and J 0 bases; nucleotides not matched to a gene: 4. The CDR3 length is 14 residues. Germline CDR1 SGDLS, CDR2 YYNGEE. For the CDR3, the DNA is TGTGCCAGCAGTCGGGACAGATCTAACTATGGCTACACCTTC. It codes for CASSRDRSNYGYTF.

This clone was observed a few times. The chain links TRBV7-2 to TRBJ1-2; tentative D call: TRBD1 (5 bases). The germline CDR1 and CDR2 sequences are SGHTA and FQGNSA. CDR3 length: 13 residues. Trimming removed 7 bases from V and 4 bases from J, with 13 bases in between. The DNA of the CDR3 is TGTGCCAGCATCCCCGGGGGGGGCTATGGCTACACCTTC. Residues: CASIPGGGYGYTF. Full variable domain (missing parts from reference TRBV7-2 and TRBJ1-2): GAGVSQSPSNKVTEKGKDVELRCDPISGHTALYWYRQSLGQGLEFLIYFQGNSAPDKSGLPSDRFSAERTGGSVSTLTIQRTQQEDSAVYLCASIPGGGYGYTFGSGTRLTVV.

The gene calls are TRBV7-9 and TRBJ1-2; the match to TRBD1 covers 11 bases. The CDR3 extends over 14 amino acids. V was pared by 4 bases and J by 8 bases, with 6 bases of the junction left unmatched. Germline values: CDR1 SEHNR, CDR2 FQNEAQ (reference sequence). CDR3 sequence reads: CASSSRTGGSGYTF. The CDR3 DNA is TGTGCCAGCAGCTCCAGGACAGGGGGCTCGGGCTACACCTTC.

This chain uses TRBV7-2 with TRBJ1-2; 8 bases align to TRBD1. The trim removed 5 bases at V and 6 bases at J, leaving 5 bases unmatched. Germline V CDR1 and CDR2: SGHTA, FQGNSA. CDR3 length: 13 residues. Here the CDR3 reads CASSPQGANGYTF. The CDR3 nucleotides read TGTGCCAGCAGCCCGCAGGGGGCAAATGGCTACACCTTC.

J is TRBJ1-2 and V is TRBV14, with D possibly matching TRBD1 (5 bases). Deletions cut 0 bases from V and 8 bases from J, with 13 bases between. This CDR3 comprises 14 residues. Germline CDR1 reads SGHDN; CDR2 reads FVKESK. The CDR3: CASSQDRWGVGYTF. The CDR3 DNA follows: TGTGCCAGCAGCCAAGATCGCTGGGGCGTGGGCTACACCTTC. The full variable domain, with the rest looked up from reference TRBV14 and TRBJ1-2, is EAGVTQFPSHSVIEKGQTVTLRCDPISGHDNLYWYRRVMGKEIKFLLHFVKESKQDESGMPNNRFLAERTGGTYSTLKVQPAELEDSGVYFCASSQDRWGVGYTFGSGTRLTVV.

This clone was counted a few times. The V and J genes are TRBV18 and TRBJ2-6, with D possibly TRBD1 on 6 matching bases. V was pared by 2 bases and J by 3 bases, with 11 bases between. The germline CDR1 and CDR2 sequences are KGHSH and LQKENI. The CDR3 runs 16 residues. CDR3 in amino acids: CASSPGQGIGANVLTF. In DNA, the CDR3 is TGTGCCAGCTCACCAGGGCAGGGGATTGGGGCCAACGTCCTGACTTTC.

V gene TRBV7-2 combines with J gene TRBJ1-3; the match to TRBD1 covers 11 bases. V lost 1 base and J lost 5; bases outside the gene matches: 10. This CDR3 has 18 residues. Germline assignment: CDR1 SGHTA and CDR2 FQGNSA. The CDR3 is CASSLEPLGQGVRNTIYF. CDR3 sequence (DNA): TGTGCCAGCAGCTTAGAGCCCCTGGGACAGGGGGTGAGAAACACCATATATTTT.

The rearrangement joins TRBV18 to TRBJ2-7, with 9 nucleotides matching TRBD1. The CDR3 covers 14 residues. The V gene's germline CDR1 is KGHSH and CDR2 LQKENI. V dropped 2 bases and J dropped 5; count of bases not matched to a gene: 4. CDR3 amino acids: CASSPGTGSHEQYF. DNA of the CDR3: TGTGCCAGCTCACCAGGGACAGGGTCCCACGAGCAGTACTTC.

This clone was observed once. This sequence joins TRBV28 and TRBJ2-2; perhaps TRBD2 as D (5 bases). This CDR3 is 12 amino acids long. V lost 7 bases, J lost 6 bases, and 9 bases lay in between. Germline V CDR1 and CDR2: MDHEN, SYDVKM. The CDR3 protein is CASKEGPGELFF. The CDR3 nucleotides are TGTGCCAGCAAAGAGGGCCCCGGGGAGCTGTTTTTT.

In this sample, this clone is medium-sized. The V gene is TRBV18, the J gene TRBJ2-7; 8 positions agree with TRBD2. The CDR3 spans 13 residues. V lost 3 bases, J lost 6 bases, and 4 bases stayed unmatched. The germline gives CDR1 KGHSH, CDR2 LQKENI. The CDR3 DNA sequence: TGTGCCAGCTCACCCGGGGGGGCCTCCGAGCAGTACTTC. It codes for CASSPGGASEQYF. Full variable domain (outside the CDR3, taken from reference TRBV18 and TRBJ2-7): NAGVMQNPRHLVRRRGQEARLRCSPMKGHSHVYWYRQLPEEGLKFMVYLQKENIIDESGMPKERFSAEFPKEGPSILRIQQVVRGDSAAYFCASSPGGASEQYFGPGTRLTVT.

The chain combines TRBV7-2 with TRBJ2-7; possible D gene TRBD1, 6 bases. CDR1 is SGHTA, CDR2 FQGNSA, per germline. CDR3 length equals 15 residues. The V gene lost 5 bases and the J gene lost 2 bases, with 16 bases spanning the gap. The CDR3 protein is CASSRLTGSPYEQYF. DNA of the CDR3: TGTGCCAGCAGCCGCCTGACAGGTTCCCCCTACGAGCAGTACTTC.

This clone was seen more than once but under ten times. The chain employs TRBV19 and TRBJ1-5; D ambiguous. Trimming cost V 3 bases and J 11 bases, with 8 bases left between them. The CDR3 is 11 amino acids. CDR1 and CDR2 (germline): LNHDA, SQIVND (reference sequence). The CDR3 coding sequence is TGTGCCAGTAGTATGCGGAGTTCCCAGCATTTT. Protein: CASSMRSSQHF.

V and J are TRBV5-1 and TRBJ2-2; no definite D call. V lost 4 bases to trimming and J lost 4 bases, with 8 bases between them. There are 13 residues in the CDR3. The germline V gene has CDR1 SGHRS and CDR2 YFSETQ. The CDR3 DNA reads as TGCGCCAGCAGCATGGACGGCACCGGGGAGCTGTTTTTT. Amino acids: CASSMDGTGELFF.

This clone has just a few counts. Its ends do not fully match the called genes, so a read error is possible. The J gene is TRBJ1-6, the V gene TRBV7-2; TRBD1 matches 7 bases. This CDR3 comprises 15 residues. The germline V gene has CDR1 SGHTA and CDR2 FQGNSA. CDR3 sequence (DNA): TGTGCCAGCAGCTTAGCAGGGGGCTATGATTCACCCCTCCACTTT. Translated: CASSLAGGYDSPLHF.

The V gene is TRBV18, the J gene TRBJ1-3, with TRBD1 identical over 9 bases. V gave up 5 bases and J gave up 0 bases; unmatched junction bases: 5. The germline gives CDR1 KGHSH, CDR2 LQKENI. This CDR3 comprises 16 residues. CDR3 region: CASSDRGYPSGNTIYF. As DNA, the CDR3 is TGTGCCAGCTCAGACAGGGGGTACCCCTCTGGAAACACCATATATTTT.

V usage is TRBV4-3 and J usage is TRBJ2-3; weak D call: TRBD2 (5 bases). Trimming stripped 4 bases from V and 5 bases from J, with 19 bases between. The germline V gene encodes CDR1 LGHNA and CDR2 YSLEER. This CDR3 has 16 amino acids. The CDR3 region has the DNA TGCGCCAGCAGCCGAGAGGGTAGCAGAGGTGGAGATACGCAGTATTTT. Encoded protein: CASSREGSRGGDTQYF.